This T cell receptor beta chain was found in a study of blood T cell repertoires in COVID-19. Overall study: Spain, Italy and the United States supplied samples that represented acute and convalescent COVID-19. Nucleic acid was either cDNA or gDNA, and it came from T cells, B-cell-depleted T cells, or PBMCs.

This CDR3 contains 16 residues. V shed 4 bases and J shed 4 bases, with 18 bases lying between them. Germline V lookup: CDR1 SGHRS, CDR2 YFSETQ. Per the authors' pipeline: By means of reference gene primer amplification, nucleated cell counts were estimated. Using immunoSEQ multiplex PCR, the repertoire was profiled, and TCRdb retains in-frame clones only, with some absent. V, J and clone size are those of that table, while D and trimming were read from the DNA. The sample includes roughly 250,000 clones, roughly 86% of them seen just once. Assignment of participants to cohorts was predicated upon participant-reported clinical history.

Sequencing was done on a sample of PBMCs or T cells enriched from blood (not recorded which). The clonotype originates from a woman aged 40 to 50 with acute COVID-19. The V and J genes are TRBV5-1 and TRBJ1-5; weak D call: TRBD1 (5 bases). CDR3 nucleotide sequence: TGCGCCAGCAGCCTGGGTGTCGGACAACCAAATCAGCCCCAGCATTTT. Translated, it gives CASSLGVGQPNQPQHF.